The source of this TCR beta chain is a study of T cell responses to AZD1222 COVID-19 vaccine. Looking at the study overall: Second doses at about 4 or about 12 weeks were pooled.

Findings and limits, study-wide: Two AZD1222 administrations were followed by greater Spike-specific TCR breadth and depth. Reportedly, nearly half of unique spike TCRs recognized epitopes outside B.1.351/B.1.1.7 mutations. At baseline, just five to seven AZD1222 recipients tested seropositive.

Remarks on this clone: As yet, its antigen is unknown. Different DNA sequences within this sample yield the same CDR3.

The table came from immunoSEQ multiplex PCR; TCRdb's copy has only in-frame clones and leaves some out. The table shows fewer than 150,000 clones, with about 91% occurring only once. CDR3 length equals 15 residues. V was pared by 4 bases and J by 2 bases, with 5 bases of the junction left unmatched. Germline CDR1 reads MNHEY; CDR2 reads SMNVEV (reference sequence). The chain has TRBV27 and TRBJ2-5, with 9 bases matching TRBD1. This receptor was identified in an adult in good health. The sequences come from peripheral blood, collected on day 0 of AZD1222 vaccination. CDR3 bases: TGTGCCAGCAGTTCGGGACAGGGAGGGCAAGAGACCCAGTACTTC. As protein: CASSSGQGGQETQYF.